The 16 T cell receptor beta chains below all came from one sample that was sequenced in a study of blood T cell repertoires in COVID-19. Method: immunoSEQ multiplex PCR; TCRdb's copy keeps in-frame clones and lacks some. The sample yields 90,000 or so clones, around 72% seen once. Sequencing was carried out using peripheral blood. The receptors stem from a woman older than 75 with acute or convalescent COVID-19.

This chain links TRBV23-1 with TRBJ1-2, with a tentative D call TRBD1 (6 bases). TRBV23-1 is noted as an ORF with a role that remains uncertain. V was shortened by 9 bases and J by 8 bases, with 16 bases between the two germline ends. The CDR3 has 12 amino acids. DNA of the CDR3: TGCGCCAGTCGAAGAGGCAGGGGCGGCTACACCTTC. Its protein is CASRRGRGGYTF.

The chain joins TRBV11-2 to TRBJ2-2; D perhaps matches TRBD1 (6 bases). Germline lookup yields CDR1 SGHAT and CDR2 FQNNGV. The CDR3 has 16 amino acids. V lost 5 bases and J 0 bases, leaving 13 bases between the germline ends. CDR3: CASSPLSGANTGELFF. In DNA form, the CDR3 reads TGTGCCAGCAGCCCTCTGTCAGGGGCGAACACCGGGGAGCTGTTTTTT.

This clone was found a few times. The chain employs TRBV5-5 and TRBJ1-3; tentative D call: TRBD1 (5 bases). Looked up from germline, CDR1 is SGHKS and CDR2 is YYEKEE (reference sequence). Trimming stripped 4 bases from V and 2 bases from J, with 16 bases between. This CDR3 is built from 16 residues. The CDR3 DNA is TGTGCCAGCAGCCGGCCCGACAGTCGACCTGGAAACACCATATATTTT. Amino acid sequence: CASSRPDSRPGNTIYF.

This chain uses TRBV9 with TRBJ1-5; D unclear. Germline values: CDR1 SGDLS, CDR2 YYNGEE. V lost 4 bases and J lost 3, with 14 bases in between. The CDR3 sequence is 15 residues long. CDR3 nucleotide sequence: TGTGCCAGCAGCCAAGGTGCGAGCGACAATCAGCCCCAGCATTTT. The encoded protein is CASSQGASDNQPQHF. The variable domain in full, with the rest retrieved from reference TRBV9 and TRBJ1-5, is DSGVTQTPKHLITATGQRVTLRCSPRSGDLSVYWYQQSLDQGLQFLIQYYNGEERAKGNILERFSAQQFPDLHSELNLSSLELGDSALYFCASSQGASDNQPQHFGDGTRLSIL.

The CDR3 DNA follows: TGTGCCAGCAGCGCGGGAGCGGGCGAGACCCAGTACTTC. Translation gives CASSAGAGETQYF. J is TRBJ2-5 and V is TRBV9; possibly TRBD2 for D (6 bases). The CDR3 is 13 amino acids. Trimming took off 3 bases at V and 5 bases at J, with 11 bases between the two ends. CDR1 and CDR2 (germline): SGDLS, YYNGEE.

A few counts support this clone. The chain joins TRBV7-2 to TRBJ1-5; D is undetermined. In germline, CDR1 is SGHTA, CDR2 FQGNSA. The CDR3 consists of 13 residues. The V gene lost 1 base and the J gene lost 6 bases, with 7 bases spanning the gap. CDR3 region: CASSLDEGQPQHF. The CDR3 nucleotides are TGTGCCAGCAGCTTAGACGAGGGTCAGCCCCAGCATTTT.

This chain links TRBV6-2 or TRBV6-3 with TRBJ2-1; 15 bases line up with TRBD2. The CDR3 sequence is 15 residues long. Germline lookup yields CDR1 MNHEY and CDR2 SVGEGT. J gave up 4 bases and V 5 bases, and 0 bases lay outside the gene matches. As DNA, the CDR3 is TGTGCCAGCAGTGGACTAGCGGGAGGGTACAATGAGCAGTTCTTC. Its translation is CASSGLAGGYNEQFF.

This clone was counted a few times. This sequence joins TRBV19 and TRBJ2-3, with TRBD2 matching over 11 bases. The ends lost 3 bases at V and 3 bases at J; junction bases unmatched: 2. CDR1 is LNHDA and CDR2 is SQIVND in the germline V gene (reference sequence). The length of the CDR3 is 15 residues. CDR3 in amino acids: CASSMLAGGTDTQYF. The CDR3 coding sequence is TGTGCCAGTAGTATGTTAGCGGGGGGGACAGATACGCAGTATTTT.

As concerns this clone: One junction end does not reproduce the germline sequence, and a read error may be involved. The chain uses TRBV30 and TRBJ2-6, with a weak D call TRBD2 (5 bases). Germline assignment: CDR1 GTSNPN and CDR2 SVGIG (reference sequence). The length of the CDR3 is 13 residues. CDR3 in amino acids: CARSEGGANVLTF. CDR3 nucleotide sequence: TGTGCCCGGAGCGAGGGTGGGGCCAACGTCCTGACTTTC.

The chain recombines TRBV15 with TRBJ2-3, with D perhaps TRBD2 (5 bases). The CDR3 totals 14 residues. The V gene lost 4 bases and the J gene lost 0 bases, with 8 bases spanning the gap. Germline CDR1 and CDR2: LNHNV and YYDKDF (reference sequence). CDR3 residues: CATSIPGSTDTQYF. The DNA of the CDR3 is TGTGCCACCAGCATTCCGGGGAGCACAGATACGCAGTATTTT. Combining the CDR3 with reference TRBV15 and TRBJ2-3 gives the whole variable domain DAMVIQNPRYQVTQFGKPVTLSCSQTLNHNVMYWYQQKSSQAPKLLFHYYDKDFNNEADTPDNFQSRRPNTSFCFLDIRSPGLGDTAMYLCATSIPGSTDTQYFGPGTRLTVL.

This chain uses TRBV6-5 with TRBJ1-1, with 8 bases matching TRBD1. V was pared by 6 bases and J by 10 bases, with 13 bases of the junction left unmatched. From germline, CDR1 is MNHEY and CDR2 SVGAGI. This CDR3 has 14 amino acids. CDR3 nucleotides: TGTGCCAGCAGCCCCCCCGCGCAGGGGGCTGGAGCTTTCTTT. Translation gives CASSPPAQGAGAFF.

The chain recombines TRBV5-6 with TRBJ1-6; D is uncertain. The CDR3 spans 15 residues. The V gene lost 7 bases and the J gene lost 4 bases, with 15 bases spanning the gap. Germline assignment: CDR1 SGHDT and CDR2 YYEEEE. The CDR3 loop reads CASSLPGGYNSPLHF. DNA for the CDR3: TGTGCCAGCTCTCTCCCGGGAGGGTATAATTCACCCCTCCACTTT.

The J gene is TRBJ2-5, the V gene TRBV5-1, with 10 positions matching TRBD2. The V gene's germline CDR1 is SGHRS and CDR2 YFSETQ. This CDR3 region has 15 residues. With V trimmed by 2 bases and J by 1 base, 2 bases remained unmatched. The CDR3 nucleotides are TGCGCCAGCAGCTTTAGCGGGGGGCCCCAAGAGACCCAGTACTTC. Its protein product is CASSFSGGPQETQYF.

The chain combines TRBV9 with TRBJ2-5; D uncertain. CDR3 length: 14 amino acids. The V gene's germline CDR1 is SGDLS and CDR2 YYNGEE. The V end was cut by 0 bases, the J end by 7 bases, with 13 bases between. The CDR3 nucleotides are TGTGCCAGCAGCGTAGGGCCCTCTCTAGGGACCCAGTACTTC. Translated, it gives CASSVGPSLGTQYF.

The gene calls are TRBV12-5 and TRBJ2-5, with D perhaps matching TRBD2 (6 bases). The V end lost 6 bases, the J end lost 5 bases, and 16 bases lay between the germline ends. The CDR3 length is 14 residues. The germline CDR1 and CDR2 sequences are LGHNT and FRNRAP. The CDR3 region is CASGRTSGGETQYF. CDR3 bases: TGTGCTAGTGGCCGGACCTCCGGAGGGGAGACCCAGTACTTC.

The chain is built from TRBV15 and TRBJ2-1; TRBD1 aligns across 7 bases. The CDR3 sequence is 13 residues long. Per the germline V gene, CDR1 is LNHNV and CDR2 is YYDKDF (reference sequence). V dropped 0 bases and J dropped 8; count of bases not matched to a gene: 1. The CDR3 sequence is CATSRETGDEQFF. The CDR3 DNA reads TGTGCCACCAGCAGAGAAACAGGGGATGAGCAGTTCTTC.